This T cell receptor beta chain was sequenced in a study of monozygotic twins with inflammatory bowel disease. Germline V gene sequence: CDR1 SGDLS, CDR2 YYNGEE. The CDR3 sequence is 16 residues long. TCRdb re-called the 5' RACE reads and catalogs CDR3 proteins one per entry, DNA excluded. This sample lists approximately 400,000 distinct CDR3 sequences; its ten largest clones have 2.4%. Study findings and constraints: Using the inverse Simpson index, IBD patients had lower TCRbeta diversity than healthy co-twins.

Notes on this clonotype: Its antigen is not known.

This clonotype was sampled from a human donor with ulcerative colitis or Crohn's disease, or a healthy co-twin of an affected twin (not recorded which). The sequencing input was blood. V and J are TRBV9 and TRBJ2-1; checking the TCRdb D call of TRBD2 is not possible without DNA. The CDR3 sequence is CASSVSGTSGDNEQFF.